This paragraph covers one TCR beta chain sequence. The CDR3 loop spans 17 amino acids. Trimming at V came to 5 bases and at J to 5 bases, leaving 15 bases not matched to a gene. Germline-derived CDR1 and CDR2 are WSHSY and SAAADI. The entry originates in a study of cytomegalovirus exposure and HLA in healthy donors. The repertoire was sequenced with immunoSEQ multiplex PCR; TCRdb's copy has only in-frame clones and lacks some. The sample lists approximately 180,000 clones, about 83% occurring once. This receptor was taken from a woman under 40 in good health and CMV-seronegative. This chain connects TRBV10-2 to TRBJ2-7; 10 nucleotides match TRBD2. Sequenced sample: PBMCs. CDR3 in amino acids: CASSNSPPGLAKNEQYF. CDR3 DNA: TGCGCCAGCAGTAACTCCCCTCCGGGACTAGCGAAGAACGAGCAGTACTTC.